The rows below give T cell receptor beta chains drawn from one sample of a study of T cell changes during pregnancy in multiple sclerosis. Using immunoSEQ multiplex PCR, the repertoire was profiled, and TCRdb retains in-frame clones only, with some absent. The sample lists roughly 20,000 clones; roughly nine tenths were seen once. The input for sequencing was CD8+ T cells from peripheral blood mononuclear cells, taken in the second trimester of pregnancy. The receptors originated from a female donor in good health, enrolled as a control in a pregnancy study. Each CDR3 is given with its conserved first and last residue. A D gene is named only where the DNA matches it firmly. Rows give clone size only sometimes, using once, few, many, or a class for an expanded clone.

V	size	D	J	DNA	CDR3
TRBV7-9	.	TRBD2	TRBJ2-2	TGTGCCAGCCGACACAGCGGGAGTGGAACCGGGGAGCTGTTTTTT	CASRHSGSGTGELFF
TRBV12-5	once	.	TRBJ2-3	TGTGCTAGTGGGGAGGCGGATACGCAGTATTTT	CASGEADTQYF
TRBV5-1	.	.	TRBJ2-1	TGCGCCAGCAGCGCGGACTGGGATGGGAATGAGCAGTTCTTC	CASSADWDGNEQFF
TRBV4-1	.	TRBD2	TRBJ2-2	TGCGCCAGCAGCCAAGTGGCGATAGCGGGAGGGCCGGGGAACACCGGGGAGCTGTTTTTT	CASSQVAIAGGPGNTGELFF
TRBV6-4	.	TRBD2	TRBJ2-1	TGTGCCAGCAGCCCAAAGGGGACTAGCGGTAGCTATGAGCAGTTCTTC	CASSPKGTSGSYEQFF
TRBV9	.	TRBD2	TRBJ2-1	TGTGCCAGCACACCTAGCGGGGGCTTCAATGAGCAGTTCTTC	CASTPSGGFNEQFF
TRBV5-1	.	TRBD1	TRBJ2-7	TGCGCCAGCACAGCAGGGGGTGTGAACGAGCAGTACTTC	CASTAGGVNEQYF
TRBV10-3	.	.	TRBJ1-2	TGTGCCATCGCCAATCCTCCCGACCCGCTCGGGATTTGCTACACCTTC	CAIANPPDPLGICYTF
TRBV19	.	TRBD1	TRBJ2-1	TGTGCTAGTAGCCCGGGACAGGGCTACAATGAGCAGTTCTTC	CASSPGQGYNEQFF
TRBV7-6	.	.	TRBJ2-1	TGTGCCAGCAGCTTAGCTTGGGCAGGTGCCTACAATGAGCAGTTCTTC	CASSLAWAGAYNEQFF
TRBV18	.	TRBD2	TRBJ2-1	TGTGCCAGCTCACCACCCCCCCAGCGGGAGGTGTATGAGCAGTTCTTC	CASSPPPQREVYEQFF
TRBV19	.	.	TRBJ1-2	TGTGCCAGTACCCCGGGCAGGGGATTTAACTATGGCTACACCTTC	CASTPGRGFNYGYTF
TRBV4-2	.	TRBD1	TRBJ2-1	TGTGCCAGCAGCCAAGACGGCCAGGGGGCCTACAATGAGCAGTTCTTC	CASSQDGQGAYNEQFF
TRBV5-5	.	TRBD1	TRBJ1-2	TGTGCCAGTACGGGACAGATCTATGGCTACACCTTC	CASTGQIYGYTF
TRBV28	.	TRBD1	TRBJ1-5	TGTGCCAGCAGTTTCGGGACAGGGAAAGGCAATCAGCCCCAGCATTTT	CASSFGTGKGNQPQHF
TRBV27	.	.	TRBJ1-4	TGTGCCAGCAGACCCCAGGGGATAAATGAAAAACTGTTTTTT	CASRPQGINEKLFF
TRBV7-9	.	.	TRBJ1-2	TGTGCCAGCAGCTTAGGGCCACAGGGAGTGAACTATGGCTACACCTTC	CASSLGPQGVNYGYTF
TRBV6-5	.	TRBD1	TRBJ2-7	TGTGCCAGCAGTTACAGCGGGACAGGGAACTACGAGCAGTACTTC	CASSYSGTGNYEQYF
TRBV27	.	.	TRBJ2-7	TGTGCCAGCGGGGGGAGTTCCTACGAGCAGTACTTC	CASGGSSYEQYF
TRBV7-9	.	.	TRBJ2-1	TGTGCCAGCAGCTTATCGGGTCGGGAGAGGAATGAGCAGTTCTTC	CASSLSGRERNEQFF
TRBV27	.	TRBD1	TRBJ2-1	TGTGCCAGCAGATACAGGGGGGTGCTCAATGAGCAGTTCTTC	CASRYRGVLNEQFF
TRBV19	.	.	TRBJ2-4	TGTGCCAGTAGCCACCTCTCGGAAAACATTCAGTACTTC	CASSHLSENIQYF
TRBV28	.	.	TRBJ1-1	TGTGCCAGCAGTTTATCGGGGGGTGAAGCTTTCTTT	CASSLSGGEAFF
TRBV7-3	.	TRBD1	TRBJ2-6	TGTGCCAGCAGCCAGGGGGCTGCGGGGGCCAACGTCCTGACTTTC	CASSQGAAGANVLTF